The 7 T cell receptor beta chains presented below share a single source sample, sequenced in a study of shared clonotypes between healthy human individuals. As defined, naive CD8 cells were CD45RO-negative and positively selected for CCR7, with terminally differentiated effector memory CD45RA+ cells excluded. TCRdb's copy holds only in-frame clones and misses some; the assay was immunoSEQ multiplex PCR. The sample carries millions of clones, roughly 95% recorded once. Source material: naive CD8+ T cells sorted from blood. These receptors originate from a man between 18 and 29 years old in good health.

The chain uses TRBV5-4 and TRBJ2-7; no definite D call. Germline V gene data show CDR1 as SGHNT and CDR2 as YYREEE (reference sequence). With 4 bases removed from V and 0 bases from J, the gap between germline ends came to 11 bases. There are 14 residues in the CDR3. The CDR3 sequence is CASSPRLSSYEQYF. CDR3 sequence (DNA): TGTGCCAGCAGCCCGAGACTTAGCTCCTACGAGCAGTACTTC.

The rearrangement links TRBV4-3 to TRBJ2-1; D may be TRBD2 (10 bases). The V end lost 4 bases, the J end lost 8 bases, and 30 bases lay between the germline ends. The CDR3 totals 19 residues. Germline lookup yields CDR1 LGHNA and CDR2 YSLEER. CDR3 in amino acids: CASSLGTGRAGGPYDEQFF. In nucleotides, the CDR3 is TGCGCCAGCAGCCTCGGGACAGGGAGAGCGGGAGGGCCGTATGATGAGCAGTTCTTC.

This chain joins TRBV5-1 and TRBJ2-7, with D uncertain. V was clipped by 4 bases and J by 2 bases, with 10 bases between them. This CDR3 is built from 13 residues. Germline V gene sequence: CDR1 SGHRS, CDR2 YFSETQ. The CDR3 is CASSGIGAYEQYF. The CDR3 DNA follows: TGCGCCAGCAGCGGGATTGGGGCCTACGAGCAGTACTTC.

The chain joins TRBV7-9 to TRBJ2-6, with D perhaps matching TRBD1 (6 bases). This CDR3 comprises 17 residues. V lost 4 bases, J lost 0 bases, and 13 bases lay in between. Germline V lookup: CDR1 SEHNR, CDR2 FQNEAQ (reference sequence). Here the CDR3 reads CASSSRQESSGANVLTF. The CDR3 nucleotides read TGTGCCAGCAGCTCCCGACAGGAAAGCTCTGGGGCCAACGTCCTGACTTTC.

V is TRBV6-1 and J is TRBJ1-5, with 10 bases matching TRBD1. The germline V gene has CDR1 MNHNS and CDR2 SASEGT. CDR3 size: 15 residues. V trimming: 4 bases; J trimming: 6 bases; junction bases outside the gene matches: 6. This CDR3 is CASSVPTGGSQPQHF. CDR3 sequence (DNA): TGTGCCAGCAGTGTCCCGACAGGGGGCAGTCAGCCCCAGCATTTT.

A note on this clone: This sample includes further DNA sequences coding for the same CDR3. The chain is built from TRBV5-4 and TRBJ2-7; D is unclear. From germline, CDR1 is SGHNT and CDR2 YYREEE (reference sequence). The V end lost 0 bases, the J end lost 6 bases, and 7 bases lay between the germline ends. The length of the CDR3 is 12 residues. CDR3 nucleotides: TGTGCCAGCAGCTTGGGAGGATCCGAGCAGTACTTC. Its protein product is CASSLGGSEQYF.

V usage is TRBV9 and J usage is TRBJ1-1; 8 nucleotides line up with TRBD1. This CDR3 is 15 amino acids long. V lost 3 bases, J lost 0 bases, and 4 bases stayed unmatched. Germline lookup yields CDR1 SGDLS and CDR2 YYNGEE. The CDR3 here is CASSGTGSVNTEAFF. CDR3 bases: TGTGCCAGCAGCGGGACAGGGTCGGTGAACACTGAAGCTTTCTTT.